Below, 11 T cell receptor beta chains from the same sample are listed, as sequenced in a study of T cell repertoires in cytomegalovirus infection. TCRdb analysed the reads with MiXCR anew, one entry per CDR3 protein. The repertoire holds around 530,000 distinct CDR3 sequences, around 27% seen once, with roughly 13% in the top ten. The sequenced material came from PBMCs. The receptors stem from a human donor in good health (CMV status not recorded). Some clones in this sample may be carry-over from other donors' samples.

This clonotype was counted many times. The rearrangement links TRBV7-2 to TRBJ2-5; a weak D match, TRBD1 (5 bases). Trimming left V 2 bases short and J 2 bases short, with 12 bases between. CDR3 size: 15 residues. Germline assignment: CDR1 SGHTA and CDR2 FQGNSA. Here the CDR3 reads CASSLQGGIQETQYF. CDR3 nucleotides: TGTGCCAGCAGCTTACAGGGCGGAATTCAAGAGACCCAGTACTTC.

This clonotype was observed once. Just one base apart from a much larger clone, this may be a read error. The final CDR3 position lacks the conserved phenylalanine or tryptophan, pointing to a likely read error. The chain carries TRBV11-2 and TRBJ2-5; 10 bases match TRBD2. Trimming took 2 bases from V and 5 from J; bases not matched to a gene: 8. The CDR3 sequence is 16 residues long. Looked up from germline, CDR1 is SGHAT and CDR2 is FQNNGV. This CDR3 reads CASSLRLAGVLETQYL. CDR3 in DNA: TGTGCCAGCAGCTTACGTCTAGCGGGAGTTCTGGAGACCCAGTACTTA.

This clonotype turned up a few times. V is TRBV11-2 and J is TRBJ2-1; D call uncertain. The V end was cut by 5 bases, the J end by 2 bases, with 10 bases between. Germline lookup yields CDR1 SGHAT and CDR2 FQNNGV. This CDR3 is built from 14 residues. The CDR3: CASSPEEAYNEQFF. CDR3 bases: TGTGCCAGCAGCCCAGAAGAAGCCTACAATGAGCAGTTCTTC.

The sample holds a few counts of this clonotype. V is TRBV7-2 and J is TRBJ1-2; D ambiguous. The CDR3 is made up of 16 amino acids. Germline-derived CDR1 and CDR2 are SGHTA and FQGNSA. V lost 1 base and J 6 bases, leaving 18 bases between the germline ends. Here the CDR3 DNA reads TGTGCCAGCAGCTTAGAGGTTTCTCCCCGAGGACATGGCTACACCTTC. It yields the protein CASSLEVSPRGHGYTF.

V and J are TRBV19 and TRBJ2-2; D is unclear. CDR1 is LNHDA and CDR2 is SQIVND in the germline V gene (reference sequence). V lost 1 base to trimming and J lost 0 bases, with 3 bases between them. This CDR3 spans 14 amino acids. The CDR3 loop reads CASSIGPNTGELFF. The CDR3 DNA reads TGTGCCAGTAGTATAGGTCCGAACACCGGGGAGCTGTTTTTT.

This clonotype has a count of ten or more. The CDR3 is CASSLDTETQYF. CDR3 bases: TGTGCCAGCAGCTTAGATACAGAGACCCAGTACTTC. This sequence joins TRBV11-3 and TRBJ2-5; D gene ambiguous. The CDR3 is 12 amino acids. V gave up 0 bases and J gave up 4 bases, with 3 bases separating them. The germline CDR1 and CDR2 sequences are SGHNT and YENEEA.

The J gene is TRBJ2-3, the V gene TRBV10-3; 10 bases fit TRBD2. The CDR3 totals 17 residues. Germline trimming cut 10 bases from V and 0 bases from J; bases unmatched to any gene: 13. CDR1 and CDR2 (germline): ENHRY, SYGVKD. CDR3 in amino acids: CATVAGGLDSSTDTQYF. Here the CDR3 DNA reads TGTGCCACCGTAGCGGGAGGTCTGGATTCTAGCACAGATACGCAGTATTTT.

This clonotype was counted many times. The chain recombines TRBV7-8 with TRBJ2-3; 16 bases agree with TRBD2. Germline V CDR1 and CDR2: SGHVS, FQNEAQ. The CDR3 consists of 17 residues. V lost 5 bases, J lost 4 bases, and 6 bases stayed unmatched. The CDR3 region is CASSKGTSGRAPDTQYF. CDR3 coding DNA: TGTGCCAGCAGCAAAGGGACTAGCGGGAGGGCTCCAGATACGCAGTATTTT.

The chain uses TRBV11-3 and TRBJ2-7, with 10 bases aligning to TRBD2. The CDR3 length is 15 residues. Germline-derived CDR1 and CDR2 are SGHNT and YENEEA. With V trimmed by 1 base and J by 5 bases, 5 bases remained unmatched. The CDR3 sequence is CASSLGSGRFNEQYV. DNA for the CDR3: TGTGCCAGCAGCTTAGGTAGCGGGAGGTTCAACGAGCAGTACGTC.

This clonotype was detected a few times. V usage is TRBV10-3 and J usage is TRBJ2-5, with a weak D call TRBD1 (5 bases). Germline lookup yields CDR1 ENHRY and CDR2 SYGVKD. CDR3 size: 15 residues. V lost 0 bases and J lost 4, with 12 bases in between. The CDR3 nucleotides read TGTGCCATCAGTGAGTCCCCACAGGCGAGAGAGACCCAGTACTTC. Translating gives CAISESPQARETQYF.

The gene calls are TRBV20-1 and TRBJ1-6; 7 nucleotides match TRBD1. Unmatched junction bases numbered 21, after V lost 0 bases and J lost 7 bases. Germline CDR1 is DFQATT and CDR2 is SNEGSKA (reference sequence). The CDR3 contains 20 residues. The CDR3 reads CSARDLWETGPAVSNSPLHF. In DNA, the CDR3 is TGCAGTGCTAGAGATCTCTGGGAGACAGGGCCCGCCGTTTCAAATTCACCCCTCCACTTT.